These 8 T cell receptor beta chains were all obtained from the same sample, sequenced in a study of control samples from healthy donors and cancer patients. The table came from immunoSEQ multiplex PCR; TCRdb's copy has only in-frame clones and leaves some out. The profile shows about 100,000 clones, approximately 90% of them singletons. Sequencing was performed on blood. Receptors originate from a man aged 30-40 years in good health.

The V call is TRBV7-3, the J call TRBJ2-5; the D is unclear. The CDR3 covers 13 residues. Per the germline V gene, CDR1 is SGHTA and CDR2 is FQGTGA. Trimming removed 4 bases at V and 5 bases at J, with 11 bases between. This CDR3 is CASSSNSLETQYF. CDR3 nucleotide sequence: TGTGCCAGCAGCTCTAACTCACTGGAGACCCAGTACTTC.

The chain combines TRBV5-1 with TRBJ1-6, with 9 bases aligning to TRBD1. Germline values: CDR1 SGHRS, CDR2 YFSETQ. V trimming: 0 bases; J trimming: 10 bases; junction bases outside the gene matches: 5. The CDR3 has 15 residues. Here the CDR3 reads CASSLATGTGSPLHF. The CDR3 DNA sequence: TGCGCCAGCAGCTTGGCCACGGGGACAGGGTCACCCCTCCACTTT.

V gene TRBV20-1 combines with J gene TRBJ2-3, with D possibly TRBD2 on 5 matching bases. V was pared by 3 bases and J by 0 bases, with 13 bases between. The CDR3 has 15 residues. Germline assignment: CDR1 DFQATT and CDR2 SNEGSKA (reference sequence). The CDR3 sequence is CSASLAGYSTDTQYF. The CDR3 DNA follows: TGCAGTGCTAGTCTTGCGGGCTATAGCACAGATACGCAGTATTTT.

This clone was detected once. This rearrangement joins TRBV11-2 to TRBJ2-7; 8 bases map to TRBD1. CDR3 length equals 16 residues. V shed 5 bases, J shed 4 bases, and the junction held 13 bases outside the gene matches. Germline lookup yields CDR1 SGHAT and CDR2 FQNNGV. CDR3 residues: CASSLPGAGGLYEQYF. In DNA, the CDR3 is TGTGCCAGCAGCCTTCCCGGGGCAGGGGGCCTGTACGAGCAGTACTTC.

The chain joins TRBV6-4 to TRBJ2-5; 11 positions match TRBD2. The CDR3 is 14 residues long. The trim removed 3 bases at V and 6 bases at J, leaving 3 bases unmatched. Germline CDR1 is MRHNA and CDR2 is SNTAGT. DNA for the CDR3: TGTGCCAGCAGTGAACTAGCGGGAGCTCAGACCCAGTACTTC. Translating it yields CASSELAGAQTQYF.

The chain uses TRBV15 and TRBJ2-7; TRBD1 matches 7 bases. Germline CDR1 reads LNHNV; CDR2 reads YYDKDF (reference sequence). CDR3 size: 15 residues. V shed 4 bases and J 3 bases; nucleotides not matched to a gene: 9. In DNA form, the CDR3 reads TGTGCCACCAGCAAAGGGGGCCAGGGTTACTACGAGCAGTACTTC. Translating gives CATSKGGQGYYEQYF.

About this clone: This specimen includes other DNA sequences encoding the same CDR3. V is TRBV18 and J is TRBJ1-1, with no clear D. Trimming stripped 6 bases from V and 2 bases from J, with 7 bases between. CDR1 is KGHSH and CDR2 is LQKENI in the germline V gene. The CDR3 sequence is 12 residues long. This CDR3 reads CASSVGNTEAFF. The CDR3 nucleotides are TGTGCCAGCTCTGTCGGAAACACTGAAGCTTTCTTT.

This clone was counted a single time. The chain links TRBV4-3 to TRBJ2-1; 16 nucleotides agree with TRBD2. The trim removed 3 bases at V and 8 bases at J, leaving 7 bases unmatched. Germline CDR1 reads LGHNA; CDR2 reads YSLEER. This CDR3 contains 17 residues. The CDR3 spells CASSQGLAGGARDEQFF. DNA of the CDR3: TGCGCCAGCAGCCAGGGACTAGCGGGAGGGGCGCGCGATGAGCAGTTCTTC.